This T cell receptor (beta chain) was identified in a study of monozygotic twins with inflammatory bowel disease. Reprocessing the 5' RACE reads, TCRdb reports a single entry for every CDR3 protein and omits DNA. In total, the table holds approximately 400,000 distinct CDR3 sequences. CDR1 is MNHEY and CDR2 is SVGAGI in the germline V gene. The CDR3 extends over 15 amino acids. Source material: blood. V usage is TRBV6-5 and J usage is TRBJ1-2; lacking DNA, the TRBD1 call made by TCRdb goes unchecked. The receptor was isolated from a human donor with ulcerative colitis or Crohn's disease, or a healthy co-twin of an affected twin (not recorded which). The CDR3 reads CASSYSSGTNYGYTF.